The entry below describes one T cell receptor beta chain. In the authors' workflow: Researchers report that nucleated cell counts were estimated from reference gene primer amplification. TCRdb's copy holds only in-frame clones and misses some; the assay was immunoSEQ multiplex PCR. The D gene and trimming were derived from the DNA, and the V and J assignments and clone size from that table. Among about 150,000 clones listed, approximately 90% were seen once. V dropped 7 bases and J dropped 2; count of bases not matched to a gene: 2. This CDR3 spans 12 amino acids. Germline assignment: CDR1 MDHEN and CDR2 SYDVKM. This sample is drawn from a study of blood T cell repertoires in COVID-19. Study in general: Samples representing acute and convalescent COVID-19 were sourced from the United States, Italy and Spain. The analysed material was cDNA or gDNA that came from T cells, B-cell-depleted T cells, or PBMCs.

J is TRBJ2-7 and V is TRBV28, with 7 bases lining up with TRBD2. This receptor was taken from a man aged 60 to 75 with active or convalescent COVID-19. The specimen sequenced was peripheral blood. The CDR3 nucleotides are TGTGCCAGCATGGGAGGGACCTACGAGCAGTACTTC. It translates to CASMGGTYEQYF.